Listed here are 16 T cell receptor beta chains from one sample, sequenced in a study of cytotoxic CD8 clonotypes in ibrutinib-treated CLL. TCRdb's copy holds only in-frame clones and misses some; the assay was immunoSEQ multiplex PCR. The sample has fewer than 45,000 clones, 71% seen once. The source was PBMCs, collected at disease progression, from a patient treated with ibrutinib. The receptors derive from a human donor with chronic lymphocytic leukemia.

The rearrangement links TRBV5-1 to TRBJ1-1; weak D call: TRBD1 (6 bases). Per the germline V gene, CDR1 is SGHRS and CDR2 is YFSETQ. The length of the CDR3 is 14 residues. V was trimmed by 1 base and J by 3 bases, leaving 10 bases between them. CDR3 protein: CASSLHNRDTEAFF. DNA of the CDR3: TGCGCCAGCAGCTTGCATAACAGGGACACTGAAGCTTTCTTT. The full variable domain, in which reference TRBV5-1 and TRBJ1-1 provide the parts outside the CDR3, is KAGVTQTPRYLIKTRGQQVTLSCSPISGHRSVSWYQQTPGQGLQFLFEYFSETQRNKGNFPGRFSGRQFSNSRSEMNVSTLELGDSALYLCASSLHNRDTEAFFGQGTRLTVV.

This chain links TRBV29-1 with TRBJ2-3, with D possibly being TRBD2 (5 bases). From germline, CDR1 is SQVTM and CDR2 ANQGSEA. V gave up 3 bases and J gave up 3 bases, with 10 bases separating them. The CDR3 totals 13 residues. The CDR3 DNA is TGCAGCGTTGAGGCGCGCGGGACAGATACGCAGTATTTT. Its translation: CSVEARGTDTQYF.

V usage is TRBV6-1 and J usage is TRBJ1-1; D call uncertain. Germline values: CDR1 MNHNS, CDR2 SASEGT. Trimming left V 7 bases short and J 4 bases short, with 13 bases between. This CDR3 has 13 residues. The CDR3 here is CASTLESFTEAFF. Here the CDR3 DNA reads TGTGCCAGCACCCTCGAGTCTTTCACTGAAGCTTTCTTT.

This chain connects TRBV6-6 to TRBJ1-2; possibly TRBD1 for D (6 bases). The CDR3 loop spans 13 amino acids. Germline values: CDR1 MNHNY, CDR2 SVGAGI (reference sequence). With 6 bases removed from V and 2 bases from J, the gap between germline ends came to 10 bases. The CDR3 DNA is TGTGCCAGCAGGGGAGACAGGAACTATGGCTACACCTTC. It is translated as CASRGDRNYGYTF.

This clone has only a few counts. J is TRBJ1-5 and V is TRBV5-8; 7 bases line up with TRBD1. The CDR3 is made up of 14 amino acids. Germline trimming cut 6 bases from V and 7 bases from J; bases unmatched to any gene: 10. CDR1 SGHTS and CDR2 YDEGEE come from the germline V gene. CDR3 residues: CASTLRGRDQPQHF. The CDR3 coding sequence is TGTGCCAGCACCCTTAGGGGGCGAGACCAGCCCCAGCATTTT.

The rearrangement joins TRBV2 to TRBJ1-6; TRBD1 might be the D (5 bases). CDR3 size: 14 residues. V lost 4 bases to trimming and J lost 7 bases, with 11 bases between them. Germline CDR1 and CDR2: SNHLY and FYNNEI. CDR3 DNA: TGTGCCAGCAGTGTCGGAGCAGGGAATTCACCCCTCCACTTT. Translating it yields CASSVGAGNSPLHF. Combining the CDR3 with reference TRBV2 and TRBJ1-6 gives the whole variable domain EPEVTQTPSHQVTQMGQEVILRCVPISNHLYFYWYRQILGQKVEFLVSFYNNEISEKSEIFDDQFSVERPDGSNFTLKIRSTKLEDSAMYFCASSVGAGNSPLHFGNGTRLTVT.

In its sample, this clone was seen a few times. The CDR3 spells CASSQDARSEQFF. CDR3 in DNA: TGCGCCAGCAGCCAAGATGCCAGGTCTGAGCAGTTCTTC. V and J are TRBV4-1 and TRBJ2-1; D not resolved. CDR1 is MGHRA and CDR2 is YSYEKL in the germline V gene. This CDR3 is 13 amino acids long. The ends were cut back, 0 bases at V and 9 bases at J, with 9 bases in the middle.

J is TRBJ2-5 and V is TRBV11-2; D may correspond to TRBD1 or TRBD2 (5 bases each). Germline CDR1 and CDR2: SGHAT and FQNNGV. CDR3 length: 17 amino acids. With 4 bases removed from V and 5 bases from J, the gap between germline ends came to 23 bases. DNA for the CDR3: TGTGCCAGCAGCTCCCCAGAGGGTCCTTGGGGGAAGGAGACCCAGTACTTC. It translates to CASSSPEGPWGKETQYF.

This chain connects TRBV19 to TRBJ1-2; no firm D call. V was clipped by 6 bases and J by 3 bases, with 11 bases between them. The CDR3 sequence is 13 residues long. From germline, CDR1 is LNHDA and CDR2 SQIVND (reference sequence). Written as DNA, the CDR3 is TGTGCCAGTAGCTCTGACATGCACTATGGCTACACCTTC. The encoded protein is CASSSDMHYGYTF.

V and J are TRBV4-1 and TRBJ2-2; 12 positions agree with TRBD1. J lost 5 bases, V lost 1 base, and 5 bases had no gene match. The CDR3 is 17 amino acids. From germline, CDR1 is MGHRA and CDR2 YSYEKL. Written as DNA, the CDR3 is TGCGCCAGCAGCCAAGGGGGGACAGGGGGCGCGACCGGGGAGCTGTTTTTT. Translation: CASSQGGTGGATGELFF.

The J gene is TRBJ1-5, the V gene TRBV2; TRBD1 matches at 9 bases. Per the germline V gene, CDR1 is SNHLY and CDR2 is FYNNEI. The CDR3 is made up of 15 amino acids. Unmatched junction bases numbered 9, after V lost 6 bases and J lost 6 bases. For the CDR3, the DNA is TGTGCCAGCAGCCCCGGGACAGGGACTGTTCAGCCCCAGCATTTT. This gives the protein CASSPGTGTVQPQHF. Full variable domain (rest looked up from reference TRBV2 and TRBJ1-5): EPEVTQTPSHQVTQMGQEVILRCVPISNHLYFYWYRQILGQKVEFLVSFYNNEISEKSEIFDDQFSVERPDGSNFTLKIRSTKLEDSAMYFCASSPGTGTVQPQHFGDGTRLSIL.

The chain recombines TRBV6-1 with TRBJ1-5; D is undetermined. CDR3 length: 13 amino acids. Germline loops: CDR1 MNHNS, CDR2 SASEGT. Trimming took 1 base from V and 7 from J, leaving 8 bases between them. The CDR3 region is CASSEGLRQPQHF. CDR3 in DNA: TGTGCCAGCAGTGAAGGTCTCAGACAGCCCCAGCATTTT.

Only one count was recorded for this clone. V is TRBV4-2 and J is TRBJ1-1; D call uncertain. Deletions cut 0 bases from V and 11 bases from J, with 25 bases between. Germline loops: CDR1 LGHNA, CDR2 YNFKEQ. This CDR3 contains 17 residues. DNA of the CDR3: TGTGCCAGCAGCCAAGACGACGAGACCTACCATCCCATATCGGCTTTCTTT. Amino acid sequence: CASSQDDETYHPISAFF.

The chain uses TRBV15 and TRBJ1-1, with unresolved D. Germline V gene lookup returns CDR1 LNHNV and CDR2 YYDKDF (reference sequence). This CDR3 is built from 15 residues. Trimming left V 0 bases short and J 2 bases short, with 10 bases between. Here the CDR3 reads CATSRDRAPNTEAFF. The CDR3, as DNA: TGTGCCACCAGCAGAGATCGGGCCCCCAACACTGAAGCTTTCTTT.

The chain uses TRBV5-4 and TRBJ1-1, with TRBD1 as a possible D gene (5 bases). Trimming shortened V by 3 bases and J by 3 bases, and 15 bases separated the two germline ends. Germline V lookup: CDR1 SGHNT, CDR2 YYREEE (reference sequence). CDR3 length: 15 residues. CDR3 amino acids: CASSSVWEGDTEAFF. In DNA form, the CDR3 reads TGTGCCAGCAGCTCAGTCTGGGAAGGGGACACTGAAGCTTTCTTT.

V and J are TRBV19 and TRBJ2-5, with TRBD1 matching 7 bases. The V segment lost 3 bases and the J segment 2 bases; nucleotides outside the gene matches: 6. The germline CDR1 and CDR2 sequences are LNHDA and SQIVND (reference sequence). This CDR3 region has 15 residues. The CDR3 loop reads CASSIGQGEQETQYF. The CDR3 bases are TGTGCCAGTAGTATCGGGCAGGGGGAGCAAGAGACCCAGTACTTC.